These T cell receptor beta chains were read from a single sample in a study of neurological immune-mediated disorders. TCRdb fed the 5' RACE reads into MiXCR, producing one record per CDR3 protein. The data contain 67,000 or so distinct CDR3 sequences, roughly 13% of them singletons. The specimen sequenced was PBMCs. All receptors derive from a female donor with HTLV-1-associated myelopathy (HAM/TSP). Both conserved end residues are part of each CDR3. The order of the fields is D gene, clone size, V gene, J gene, CDR3 DNA, CDR3 protein. The D gene is left open where the match is weak. The listing skips clone size in some rows; elsewhere it reads once, few, many or a size class.

D: .; size: few; V: TRBV20-1; J: TRBJ2-7; DNA: TGCAGTGCTAGGGACTTTCGCGGTCGGGAGCAGTACTTC; CDR3: CSARDFRGREQYF
D: .; size: many; V: TRBV7-9; J: TRBJ2-2; DNA: TGTGCCAGCAGCCCATCTTCCTTCCGGTCGGCCGGGGAGCTGTTTTTT; CDR3: CASSPSSFRSAGELFF
D: .; size: once; V: TRBV5-1; J: TRBJ2-2; DNA: TGCGCCAGCAGCTATTACAGTGCCAGGGAGCTATTTTTT; CDR3: CASSYYSARELFF
D: .; size: many; V: TRBV5-1; J: TRBJ2-3; DNA: TGCGCCAGCAGCTTGGGTTTGGCAGGGGACACAGATACGCAGTATTTT; CDR3: CASSLGLAGDTDTQYF
D: .; size: once; V: TRBV7-9; J: TRBJ1-6; DNA: TGTGCCAGCAGCTTGCGTGATAGGCAAGAGGATTCACCCCTCCACTTT; CDR3: CASSLRDRQEDSPLHF
D: .; size: many; V: TRBV2; J: TRBJ2-3; DNA: TGTGCCAGCAGTCTGACAGAATATACGCAGTATTTT; CDR3: CASSLTEYTQYF
D: .; size: medium-sized; V: TRBV10-3; J: TRBJ2-1; DNA: TGTGCCATCAGCCAATCCTACAATGAGCAGTTCTTC; CDR3: CAISQSYNEQFF
D: .; size: many; V: TRBV2; J: TRBJ2-3; DNA: TGTGCCAGCAGTGTCAGTCCTTTGGGCACAGATACGCAGTATTTT; CDR3: CASSVSPLGTDTQYF
D: TRBD2; size: many; V: TRBV7-2; J: TRBJ2-7; DNA: TGTGCCAGCAGCTTGACTAGCGGGGGCTACGAGCAGTACTTC; CDR3: CASSLTSGGYEQYF
D: TRBD1; size: many; V: TRBV5-1; J: TRBJ1-1; DNA: TGCGCCAGCAGCTTGGCAGGGGGGGTTGGCACTGAAGCTTTCTTT; CDR3: CASSLAGGVGTEAFF
D: .; size: few; V: TRBV3-1; J: TRBJ1-5; DNA: TGTGCCAGCAGCCAAGATCTAGCCCCTAATCAGCCCCAGCATTTT; CDR3: CASSQDLAPNQPQHF
D: .; size: few; V: TRBV6-2/TRBV6-3; J: TRBJ2-1; DNA: TGTGCCAGCAGGGCCGCAGGGTCGGGTTACAATGAGCAGTTCTTC; CDR3: CASRAAGSGYNEQFF
D: TRBD2; size: .; V: TRBV12-3/TRBV12-4; J: TRBJ2-2; DNA: TGTGCCAGCAGTCTTAGCGGGGGGAACACCGGGGAGCTGTTTTTT; CDR3: CASSLSGGNTGELFF
D: .; size: many; V: TRBV28; J: TRBJ2-7; DNA: TGTGCCAGCAGTTCCCCCATGGAAGAGCAGTACTTC; CDR3: CASSSPMEEQYF
D: TRBD1; size: many; V: TRBV2; J: TRBJ2-2; DNA: TGTGCCATCGCTCCAAACAGGGGTGACGGGGAGCTGTTTTTT; CDR3: CAIAPNRGDGELFF
D: TRBD1; size: many; V: TRBV28; J: TRBJ2-1; DNA: TGTGCCAGCAGACGGGACAGGGGTCCTGAGCAGTTCTTC; CDR3: CASRRDRGPEQFF
D: .; size: .; V: TRBV5-1; J: TRBJ2-6; DNA: TGCGCCAGCAGCCCTGAAACCGGGATTTTCGCTGGGGCCAACGTCCTGACTTTC; CDR3: CASSPETGIFAGANVLTF
D: .; size: many; V: TRBV5-6; J: TRBJ2-3; DNA: TGTGCCAGCAGCCCCCAGACAGGCACAGATACGCAGTATTTT; CDR3: CASSPQTGTDTQYF
D: .; size: once; V: TRBV28; J: TRBJ1-5; DNA: TGTGCCAGCGGCGGGACAAACAATGAGCCCCAGCATTTT; CDR3: CASGGTNNEPQHF
D: TRBD1; size: many; V: TRBV5-1; J: TRBJ2-3; DNA: TGCGCCAGCAGCTTCCGGGACAGATCTAGCACAGATACGCAGTATTTT; CDR3: CASSFRDRSSTDTQYF
D: .; size: many; V: TRBV11-2; J: TRBJ1-1; DNA: TGTGCCAGCAGCGTAGTCAATGGGGCCCGAGCTTTCTTT; CDR3: CASSVVNGARAFF
D: .; size: many; V: TRBV5-1; J: TRBJ1-6; DNA: TGCGCCAGCAGGAGGGCAGGGGTGAATTCACCCCTCCACTTT; CDR3: CASRRAGVNSPLHF
D: .; size: many; V: TRBV2; J: TRBJ2-3; DNA: TGTGCCAGCAGTGAAGCGTCAGGGGATACGCAGTATTTT; CDR3: CASSEASGDTQYF
D: .; size: many; V: TRBV20-1; J: TRBJ1-5; DNA: TGCAGTGCTAGTAGGGCGACAGTAGATAGCAATCAGCCCCAGCATTTT; CDR3: CSASRATVDSNQPQHF
D: TRBD1; size: many; V: TRBV5-1; J: TRBJ2-5; DNA: TGCGCCAGCAGTTCCGGGACAGAAGGCGAGACCCAGTACTTC; CDR3: CASSSGTEGETQYF
D: .; size: many; V: TRBV28; J: TRBJ2-6; DNA: TGTGCCAGCAGTTTATTTCCCGACATAGGCTCTGGGGCCAACGTCCTGACTTTC; CDR3: CASSLFPDIGSGANVLTF
D: TRBD1; size: .; V: TRBV5-1; J: TRBJ1-4; DNA: TGCGCCAGCAGCTGGACCGGGACAGGGGAAGAAAAACTGTTTTTT; CDR3: CASSWTGTGEEKLFF
D: TRBD2; size: many; V: TRBV5-1; J: TRBJ2-1; DNA: TGCGCCAGCAGCAGTAGCGGGGAGAATTACAATGAGCAGTTCTTC; CDR3: CASSSSGENYNEQFF
D: .; size: many; V: TRBV5-1; J: TRBJ2-7; DNA: TGCGCCAGCAGCTTGATAGGGAACCGCGAGCAGTACTTC; CDR3: CASSLIGNREQYF
D: .; size: many; V: TRBV28; J: TRBJ2-1; DNA: TGTGCCAGCACCGTACGCCGGTCTTTCTCCTACAATGAGCAGTTCTTC; CDR3: CASTVRRSFSYNEQFF
D: .; size: many; V: TRBV6-6; J: TRBJ1-6; DNA: TGTGCCAGCAGTTACTCGAAAGGGGCCCCCTATAATTCACCCCTCCACTTT; CDR3: CASSYSKGAPYNSPLHF
D: .; size: .; V: TRBV19; J: TRBJ1-2; DNA: TGTGCCAAAGAACGGACAGCCGACAGGTGTTACACCTTC; CDR3: CAKERTADRCYTF
D: TRBD1; size: few; V: TRBV28; J: TRBJ2-5; DNA: TGTGCCAGCAGTCCACCCCACGGACAGGGCGGTGTAATCCAAGAGACCCAGTACTTC; CDR3: CASSPPHGQGGVIQETQYF
D: TRBD1; size: medium-sized; V: TRBV5-1; J: TRBJ2-1; DNA: TGCGCCAGCAGCTTGTCGGGACAGTCCTACAATGAGCAGTTCTTC; CDR3: CASSLSGQSYNEQFF
D: TRBD2; size: many; V: TRBV9; J: TRBJ2-3; DNA: TGTGCCAGCAGCGTCTTAGCGGGGCGCACAGATACGCAGTATTTT; CDR3: CASSVLAGRTDTQYF
D: .; size: few; V: TRBV6-5; J: TRBJ2-3; DNA: TGTGCCAGCAGTTACAGGGGTGGCACAGATACGCAGTATTTT; CDR3: CASSYRGGTDTQYF
D: TRBD1; size: many; V: TRBV9; J: TRBJ2-7; DNA: TGTGCCAGCAGCGGGGGGACAGAATCGTACGAGCAGTACTTC; CDR3: CASSGGTESYEQYF
D: .; size: many; V: TRBV2; J: TRBJ2-1; DNA: TGTGCCAGCCGCAGTAGATTTACCTACAATGAGCAGTTCTTC; CDR3: CASRSRFTYNEQFF
D: .; size: .; V: TRBV29-1; J: TRBJ1-5; DNA: TGCAGCGTTGGTCAGGGGAAAGTAGACCAGCCCCAGCATTTT; CDR3: CSVGQGKVDQPQHF
D: .; size: many; V: TRBV9; J: TRBJ2-2; DNA: TGTGCCAGCACCGTATCCGGACAGAACACCGGGGAGCTGTTTTTT; CDR3: CASTVSGQNTGELFF
D: TRBD2; size: many; V: TRBV27; J: TRBJ2-7; DNA: TGTGCCAGCAGAGTCACTGGCGGGGGCTCCTACGAGCAGTACTTC; CDR3: CASRVTGGGSYEQYF
D: TRBD2; size: .; V: TRBV5-6; J: TRBJ2-3; DNA: TGTGCCAGCAGCTTGGATAGCGGGGGGGCCACAGATACGCAGTATTTT; CDR3: CASSLDSGGATDTQYF